Listed here are 32 T cell receptor beta chains from one sample, sequenced in a study of shared clonotypes between healthy human individuals. Measured with immunoSEQ multiplex PCR; TCRdb has only the in-frame clones, and not every one. The repertoire holds 2 million to 2.5 million clones, with approximately 94% as singletons. The sample consisted of naive CD4+ T cells sorted from blood. The subset here: CD45RA+ positively selected. The receptors derive from a man between 18 and 35 years old in good health.

The chain is built from TRBV30 and TRBJ2-2; the match to TRBD2 covers 9 bases. This CDR3 comprises 15 residues. V was pared by 1 base and J by 1 base, with 1 base of the junction left unmatched. Per the germline V gene, CDR1 is GTSNPN and CDR2 is SVGIG (reference sequence). The CDR3 coding sequence is TGTGCCTGGAGTGATAGCGGGAGGAACACCGGGGAGCTGTTTTTT. The encoded protein is CAWSDSGRNTGELFF.

V usage is TRBV21-1 and J usage is TRBJ1-5. TRBV21-1 is a pseudogene locus. This CDR3 comprises 14 residues. The CDR3 region is CASDSRWGDQPQHF. The CDR3, as DNA: TGTGCCAGCGACTCCAGGTGGGGGGATCAGCCCCAGCATTTT.

The chain couples TRBV19 to TRBJ2-3; a possible D gene is TRBD2 (5 bases). CDR3 size: 13 residues. The germline V gene encodes CDR1 LNHDA and CDR2 SQIVND (reference sequence). Trimming pared 5 bases from V and 5 bases from J, leaving 11 bases between. The CDR3 here is CASSPRRGDTQYF. CDR3 bases: TGTGCCAGTAGTCCCAGACGGGGAGATACGCAGTATTTT.

This clone occurred once. The rearrangement links TRBV7-9 to TRBJ1-1; D not certain. CDR1 and CDR2 (germline): SEHNR, FQNEAQ (reference sequence). Trimming removed 3 bases at V and 1 base at J, with 9 bases between. The CDR3 extends over 14 amino acids. The CDR3 DNA follows: TGTGCCAGCAGCTTTTGGACGGCGAACACTGAAGCTTTCTTT. It specifies CASSFWTANTEAFF.

DNA for the CDR3: TGCGCCAGCAGCCAACAGGGAGCCAAAAACATTCAGTACTTC. Its protein product is CASSQQGAKNIQYF. V is TRBV4-1 and J is TRBJ2-4; weak D call: TRBD1 (5 bases). The germline V gene has CDR1 MGHRA and CDR2 YSYEKL. V gave up 2 bases and J gave up 0 bases, with 5 bases separating them. The CDR3 covers 14 residues.

This clone has a single count. The chain uses TRBV6-1 and TRBJ2-5, with 11 bases fitting TRBD1. Germline V gene data show CDR1 as MNHNS and CDR2 as SASEGT. The CDR3 has 16 residues. Losses at the gene ends were 1 base for V and 5 bases for J; bases not matched to a gene: 6. CDR3 nucleotides: TGTGCCAGCAGTGAAGGGACAGGGGGCGGAGGGGAGACCCAGTACTTC. Protein: CASSEGTGGGGETQYF.

J is TRBJ2-3 and V is TRBV10-3, with TRBD2 as a possible D gene (6 bases). Germline V gene lookup returns CDR1 ENHRY and CDR2 SYGVKD. Between the trimmed V and J ends, which lost 5 bases and 2 bases, there was a span of 17 bases. CDR3 size: 16 residues. CDR3 loop: CAISFGGGKTTDTQYF. As DNA, the CDR3 is TGTGCCATCAGTTTCGGAGGCGGGAAGACCACAGATACGCAGTATTTT.

This chain connects TRBV5-6 to TRBJ1-1, with D unresolved. The CDR3 is made up of 14 amino acids. Germline CDR1 and CDR2: SGHDT and YYEEEE. V gave up 4 bases and J gave up 1 base, with 11 bases separating them. As DNA, the CDR3 is TGTGCCAGCAGCCCAGGCCAAACGAACACTGAAGCTTTCTTT. Encoded protein: CASSPGQTNTEAFF. Variable domain in full (rest from reference TRBV5-6 and TRBJ1-1): DAGVTQSPTHLIKTRGQQVTLRCSPKSGHDTVSWYQQALGQGPQFIFQYYEEEERQRGNFPDRFSGHQFPNYSSELNVNALLLGDSALYLCASSPGQTNTEAFFGQGTRLTVV.

With respect to this clone: Other DNA sequences from this sample encode an identical CDR3 as well. CDR3 amino acids: CASSERYNQPQHF. The CDR3 nucleotides read TGTGCCAGCAGTGAGAGATACAATCAGCCCCAGCATTTT. The rearrangement uses TRBV6-1 and TRBJ1-5, with D hard to call. CDR1 is MNHNS, CDR2 SASEGT, per germline. V lost 3 bases and J 3 bases, leaving 6 bases between the germline ends. The CDR3 is 13 residues long.

J is TRBJ2-2 and V is TRBV27, with D possibly matching TRBD1 (6 bases). CDR3 size: 18 residues. CDR1 is MNHEY and CDR2 is SMNVEV in the germline V gene (reference sequence). The CDR3 is CIRHHRVDTARGTGELFF. The CDR3, as DNA: TGTATACGACACCACCGAGTAGATACTGCCAGGGGCACCGGGGAGCTGTTTTTT.

For this clone: This sample also contains other DNA sequences that code for the same CDR3. This rearrangement joins TRBV2 to TRBJ2-7; D unresolved. V lost 5 bases to trimming and J lost 3 bases, with 5 bases between them. This CDR3 has 11 amino acids. Germline V gene data show CDR1 as SNHLY and CDR2 as FYNNEI. The CDR3: CASSFFYEQYF. CDR3 nucleotides: TGTGCCAGCAGTTTTTTCTACGAGCAGTACTTC.

The gene calls are TRBV14 and TRBJ1-4; D is possibly TRBD1 (6 bases). Trimming shortened V by 3 bases and J by 7 bases, and 15 bases separated the two germline ends. The CDR3 extends over 15 amino acids. Germline lookup yields CDR1 SGHDN and CDR2 FVKESK. The CDR3 DNA follows: TGTGCCAGCAGCCATGGGGACACGCGAGGTGAAAAACTGTTTTTT. Its translation is CASSHGDTRGEKLFF.

This chain links TRBV5-4 with TRBJ2-3, with D perhaps matching TRBD2 (5 bases). The germline V gene has CDR1 SGHNT and CDR2 YYREEE (reference sequence). V lost 5 bases, J lost 2 bases, and 15 bases lay in between. The CDR3 has 15 amino acids. The CDR3 loop is CASRLESQLTDTQYF. The CDR3 DNA sequence: TGTGCCAGCAGACTAGAATCACAGCTCACAGATACGCAGTATTTT.

This clone was found once. The chain uses TRBV14 and TRBJ1-1; 8 nucleotides match TRBD1. Germline V gene data show CDR1 as SGHDN and CDR2 as FVKESK. The CDR3 runs 16 residues. V lost 4 bases to trimming and J lost 1 base; unmatched junction nucleotides: 8. The DNA for the CDR3 is TGTGCCAGCAGCCTATCGGGGGACAGGCAGAACACTGAAGCTTTCTTT. Amino acids: CASSLSGDRQNTEAFF.

To note about this clone: The same CDR3 arises from other DNA sequences in this sample as well. V is TRBV7-2 and J is TRBJ2-5; 7 nucleotides agree with TRBD1. This CDR3 spans 13 amino acids. V lost 5 bases and J lost 4; bases outside the gene matches: 4. Germline CDR1 SGHTA, CDR2 FQGNSA. CDR3 sequence: CASSRDRGETQYF. CDR3 sequence (DNA): TGTGCCAGCAGCCGGGACAGAGGAGAGACCCAGTACTTC.

The V gene is TRBV5-4, the J gene TRBJ2-5, with 10 bases aligning to TRBD1. The CDR3 runs to 14 residues. Looked up from germline, CDR1 is SGHNT and CDR2 is YYREEE (reference sequence). The V segment lost 2 bases and the J segment 5 bases; nucleotides outside the gene matches: 3. The CDR3 reads CASSFPGQGETQYF. CDR3 DNA sequence: TGTGCCAGCAGCTTCCCGGGACAGGGGGAGACCCAGTACTTC. Together with reference TRBV5-4 and TRBJ2-5, the CDR3 gives the full variable domain: ETGVTQSPTHLIKTRGQQVTLRCSSQSGHNTVSWYQQALGQGPQFIFQYYREEENGRGNFPPRFSGLQFPNYSSELNVNALELDDSALYLCASSFPGQGETQYFGPGTRLLVL.

The rearrangement uses TRBV5-1 and TRBJ1-4, with 7 bases fitting TRBD1. Germline loops: CDR1 SGHRS, CDR2 YFSETQ. After removal of 4 bases from V and 8 bases from J, the junction contained 8 bases not matched to a gene. The CDR3 is 14 residues long. CDR3 in amino acids: CASSRNTGVEKLFF. CDR3 DNA: TGCGCCAGCAGCCGAAACACAGGGGTCGAAAAACTGTTTTTT.

This sequence joins TRBV18 and TRBJ2-1; D is undetermined. CDR1 is KGHSH, CDR2 LQKENI, per germline. The CDR3 contains 12 residues. The V end lost 4 bases, the J end lost 5 bases, and 6 bases lay between the germline ends. The CDR3 sequence: CASSQYNNEQFF. The CDR3 DNA reads as TGTGCCAGCTCACAATATAACAATGAGCAGTTCTTC.

The chain has TRBV11-3 and TRBJ2-1; the D call may be TRBD1 or TRBD2 (5 bases each). The CDR3 is 13 amino acids. Deletions cut 2 bases from V and 9 bases from J, with 11 bases between. CDR1 is SGHNT, CDR2 YENEEA, per germline. The CDR3 here is CASSLWDDTEQFF. CDR3 nucleotide sequence: TGTGCCAGCAGCTTATGGGACGACACTGAGCAGTTCTTC.

The chain's CDR3 is CASSEGQVASNQPQHF. CDR3 nucleotides: TGTGCCAGCAGTGAAGGTCAGGTTGCGAGCAATCAGCCCCAGCATTTT. The chain is built from TRBV6-1 and TRBJ1-5; no clear D. V lost 1 base and J lost 1, with 11 bases in between. The CDR3 covers 16 residues. The germline V gene has CDR1 MNHNS and CDR2 SASEGT.

The chain couples TRBV2 to TRBJ2-1; 7 bases are a match to TRBD1. V lost 7 bases to trimming and J lost 9 bases; unmatched junction nucleotides: 15. CDR1 and CDR2 (germline): SNHLY, FYNNEI. The CDR3 is made up of 15 amino acids. The chain's CDR3 is CASTEQGSPQGEQFF. The CDR3 nucleotides read TGTGCCAGCACCGAACAGGGGTCTCCGCAGGGTGAGCAGTTCTTC.

The chain uses TRBV6-6 and TRBJ1-4, with D possibly TRBD1 on 6 matching bases. Per germline, CDR1 MNHNY and CDR2 SVGAGI (reference sequence). Trimming took 2 bases from V and 8 from J, leaving 12 bases between them. The CDR3 length is 14 residues. CDR3 amino acids: CASSYAGGAEKLFF. CDR3 coding DNA: TGTGCCAGCAGTTACGCGGGGGGCGCGGAAAAACTGTTTTTT.

The chain is built from TRBV19 and TRBJ1-1; TRBD1 matches at 7 bases. CDR3 size: 14 residues. The V segment lost 6 bases and the J segment 4 bases; nucleotides outside the gene matches: 8. Germline V gives CDR1 LNHDA, CDR2 SQIVND (reference sequence). The CDR3 region is CASSIQGLITEAFF. The CDR3 coding sequence is TGTGCCAGTAGCATACAGGGGTTGATCACTGAAGCTTTCTTT.

The rearrangement uses TRBV2 and TRBJ2-7; TRBD1 is a possible D gene (7 bases). CDR3 length: 14 amino acids. The germline gives CDR1 SNHLY, CDR2 FYNNEI. V was shortened by 3 bases and J by 4 bases, with 13 bases between the two germline ends. The CDR3 loop is CASSDRAGGYEQYF. Written as DNA, the CDR3 is TGTGCCAGCAGTGATCGGGCAGGGGGGTACGAGCAGTACTTC.

The chain combines TRBV28 with TRBJ1-2, with 8 bases matching TRBD1. V was pared by 7 bases and J by 2 bases, with 9 bases of the junction left unmatched. Germline lookup yields CDR1 MDHEN and CDR2 SYDVKM. The CDR3 totals 15 residues. CDR3 bases: TGTGCCAGCAAACAGGCCGGGACAGGCAACTATGGCTACACCTTC. This sequence encodes CASKQAGTGNYGYTF.

The rearrangement uses TRBV11-2 and TRBJ2-1, with 9 bases lining up with TRBD1. Germline assignment: CDR1 SGHAT and CDR2 FQNNGV. The junction had 10 bases not matched to a gene; V was cut back by 1 base and J by 9 bases. This CDR3 is 16 amino acids long. The CDR3 spells CASSLGWTGVRGEQFF. As DNA, the CDR3 is TGTGCCAGCAGCTTAGGTTGGACAGGGGTGCGGGGTGAGCAGTTCTTC.

The chain couples TRBV2 to TRBJ1-2, with D maybe TRBD1 (5 bases). The germline V and J ends were trimmed by 6 bases and 4 bases, with 15 bases remaining between them. CDR1 and CDR2 from the germline V gene are SNHLY and FYNNEI. The CDR3 consists of 14 residues. The DNA for the CDR3 is TGTGCCAGCAGGGGGGAGGGGTTGAGCTATGGCTACACCTTC. Translating gives CASRGEGLSYGYTF.

The chain couples TRBV28 to TRBJ2-7; TRBD2 aligns across 16 bases. Looked up from germline, CDR1 is MDHEN and CDR2 is SYDVKM. The CDR3 runs 15 residues. The ends lost 9 bases at V and 7 bases at J; junction bases unmatched: 9. Here the CDR3 reads CARYAGTSGGEEQYF. Written as DNA, the CDR3 is TGTGCCAGATACGCCGGGACTAGCGGGGGGGAAGAGCAGTACTTC.

The rearrangement joins TRBV6-1 to TRBJ1-2, with 8 bases lining up with TRBD1. With V trimmed by 6 bases and J by 2 bases, 2 bases remained unmatched. CDR3 length: 13 residues. CDR1 and CDR2 from the germline V gene are MNHNS and SASEGT. The CDR3 sequence: CASRWTGNYGYTF. CDR3 nucleotides: TGTGCCAGCAGATGGACAGGGAACTATGGCTACACCTTC.

This chain links TRBV9 with TRBJ2-6; 11 nucleotides align to TRBD1. The CDR3 is 17 amino acids. Unmatched junction bases numbered 4, after V lost 4 bases and J lost 1 base. Germline V gene lookup returns CDR1 SGDLS and CDR2 YYNGEE. The CDR3 nucleotides are TGTGCCAGCAGCTTCGGGACAGGGGGATCTGGGGCCAACGTCCTGACTTTC. This sequence encodes CASSFGTGGSGANVLTF.

J is TRBJ2-3 and V is TRBV11-2, with 7 positions matching TRBD1. This CDR3 comprises 16 residues. CDR1 SGHAT and CDR2 FQNNGV come from the germline V gene. Unmatched junction bases numbered 9, after V lost 5 bases and J lost 1 base. The CDR3, as DNA: TGTGCCAGCAGCCACGCCCGACAGGGCCGCACAGATACGCAGTATTTT. This codes for CASSHARQGRTDTQYF.

This clone was detected only a few times. This chain connects TRBV6-5 to TRBJ2-3, with unresolved D. Germline CDR1 and CDR2: MNHEY and SVGAGI. The CDR3 is 11 residues long. Trimming removed 6 bases from V and 2 bases from J, with 3 bases in between. CDR3 in DNA: TGTGCCAGCAGGAACACAGATACGCAGTATTTT. Encoded protein: CASRNTDTQYF.